This TCR beta chain came from a study of shared clonotypes between healthy human individuals. It was CD45RO-negative cells, positively selected for CCR7, that made up naive CD8 cells, with terminally differentiated effector memory CD45RA+ cells excluded. Clones were read by immunoSEQ multiplex PCR, and TCRdb kept only the in-frame ones, dropping some. In the table there are roughly 2,000,000 clones, around 95% of which are singletons. What was sequenced was naive CD8+ T cells from PBMCs. This TCR derives from a man in his late teens or twenties in good health. Some clones in this sample may be carry-over from other donors' samples.

CDR3 sequence: CAISESGDRTYEQYF. The CDR3 DNA reads as TGTGCCATCAGTGAGTCAGGGGACCGAACCTACGAGCAGTACTTC. The chain combines TRBV10-3 with TRBJ2-7; either TRBD1 or TRBD2 may supply D (5 bases each). This CDR3 region has 15 residues. CDR1 is ENHRY, CDR2 SYGVKD, per germline. V was clipped by 0 bases and J by 2 bases, with 11 bases between them.